The present T cell receptor beta chain was sequenced within a study of control samples from healthy donors and cancer patients. Sequenced by immunoSEQ multiplex PCR; TCRdb stores in-frame clones only, minus some. The data show 170,000 or so clones, with roughly 94% seen just once and over 1.3% held by the top ten. Germline V gene sequence: CDR1 SNHLY, CDR2 FYNNEI. The CDR3 consists of 16 residues. V was pared by 3 bases and J by 0 bases, with 12 bases between. Material for sequencing was blood. This rearrangement joins TRBV2 to TRBJ1-3; D unresolved. This sequence originates from a woman aged 18-29 years in good health. CDR3: CASSERRSPSGNTIYF. The CDR3 region has the DNA TGTGCCAGCAGTGAGCGACGTTCCCCCTCTGGAAACACCATATATTTT. The whole variable domain, remainder taken from reference TRBV2 and TRBJ1-3, is EPEVTQTPSHQVTQMGQEVILRCVPISNHLYFYWYRQILGQKVEFLVSFYNNEISEKSEIFDDQFSVERPDGSNFTLKIRSTKLEDSAMYFCASSERRSPSGNTIYFGEGSWLTVV.